The sequence of this TCR beta chain was determined in a study of blood T cells in healthy people across ages. Trimming stripped 0 bases from V and 7 bases from J, with 15 bases between. The CDR3 is 14 amino acids. CDR1 and CDR2 (germline): DFQATT, SNEGSKA (reference sequence). Study results and limitations: When set beside aged donors, long-lived donors presented more naive CD4+ cells and higher diversity.

PCR was performed a second time for roughly 7 to 11 cycles using a sample-barcoded 5' primer and a J-beta primer mix. One entry per CDR3 protein results from TCRdb running MiXCR on the 5' RACE reads. The sample holds hundreds of thousands of distinct CDR3 sequences; roughly 26% are singletons and the top ten take roughly 28%. About this clonotype: What it binds is unknown.

The receptor's source is a woman in her 70s in good health. V and J are TRBV20-1 and TRBJ1-2, with D possibly being TRBD1 (6 bases). Sequencing used blood. DNA of the CDR3: TGCAGTGCTAGAGAGTGGGACATGGCCACTGGCTACACCTTC. Its translation: CSAREWDMATGYTF.